The 20 T cell receptor beta chains given below trace back to one sample, sequenced in a study of control samples from healthy donors and cancer patients. Sequencing used immunoSEQ multiplex PCR; TCRdb keeps in-frame clones, though not all of them. The sample yields around 200,000 clones, roughly 94% seen once. The sequenced material came from blood. The receptors come from a man between 50 and 59 years old in good health.

The chain uses TRBV18 and TRBJ2-3; perhaps TRBD2 as D (7 bases). V was cut by 0 bases and J by 5 bases, with 12 bases left in between. Germline CDR1 reads KGHSH; CDR2 reads LQKENI. The CDR3 covers 15 residues. Written as DNA, the CDR3 is TGTGCCAGCTCACCACCGGGGGGGCCCGGAGATACGCAGTATTTT. This codes for CASSPPGGPGDTQYF.

The V and J genes are TRBV30 and TRBJ2-2; the D call may be TRBD1 or TRBD2 (5 bases each). CDR1 and CDR2 (germline): GTSNPN, SVGIG (reference sequence). This CDR3 comprises 13 residues. Trimming pared 3 bases from V and 4 bases from J, leaving 9 bases between. The DNA of the CDR3 is TGTGCCTGGAGCTCAGGGAGCACCGGGGAGCTGTTTTTT. Protein product: CAWSSGSTGELFF.

This rearrangement joins TRBV18 to TRBJ1-6; D is undetermined. Per germline, CDR1 KGHSH and CDR2 LQKENI. The CDR3 sequence is 15 residues long. Trimming shortened V by 2 bases and J by 8 bases, and 13 bases separated the two germline ends. The CDR3 region is CASSPLGRSDSPLHF. DNA for the CDR3: TGTGCCAGCTCACCATTGGGCAGGAGCGATTCACCCCTCCACTTT.

The rearrangement links TRBV11-2 to TRBJ1-1; unclear D gene. Trimming removed 1 base from V and 0 bases from J, with 9 bases in between. The CDR3 covers 15 residues. Germline V gene lookup returns CDR1 SGHAT and CDR2 FQNNGV. CDR3 residues: CASSLVRRMNTEAFF. The CDR3 nucleotides are TGTGCCAGCAGCTTAGTTCGGAGGATGAACACTGAAGCTTTCTTT.

A single count supports this clone. The V call is TRBV7-2, the J call TRBJ2-5; 8 bases map to TRBD2. Germline values: CDR1 SGHTA, CDR2 FQGNSA. The CDR3 is made up of 15 amino acids. V was pared by 4 bases and J by 5 bases, with 9 bases of the junction left unmatched. CDR3 sequence reads: CASSSPTPGGETQYF. DNA of the CDR3: TGTGCCAGCAGCTCACCGACTCCGGGGGGGGAGACCCAGTACTTC.

V is TRBV11-3 and J is TRBJ1-1, with D uncertain. V lost 1 base and J lost 2, with 11 bases in between. The CDR3 spans 15 residues. Germline assignment: CDR1 SGHNT and CDR2 YENEEA. The CDR3 nucleotides are TGTGCCAGCAGCTTAGGAGGAGGAAAAAACACTGAAGCTTTCTTT. It yields the protein CASSLGGGKNTEAFF.

The chain joins TRBV4-3 to TRBJ1-2; D remains ambiguous. Germline CDR1 LGHNA, CDR2 YSLEER. There are 14 residues in the CDR3. Trimming removed 4 bases from V and 2 bases from J, with 11 bases in between. CDR3 in DNA: TGCGCCAGCAGCCCCCAGGTGAGGAACTATGGCTACACCTTC. Translating it yields CASSPQVRNYGYTF.

This chain uses TRBV7-6 with TRBJ1-5, with 11 bases aligning to TRBD1. CDR3 size: 16 residues. Germline loops: CDR1 SGHVS, CDR2 FNYEAQ. Losses at the gene ends were 5 bases for V and 3 bases for J; bases not matched to a gene: 6. The CDR3 is CASSPGTGGDNQPQHF. The DNA for the CDR3 is TGTGCCAGCAGCCCAGGGACAGGGGGTGACAATCAGCCCCAGCATTTT.

This rearrangement joins TRBV15 to TRBJ2-5; TRBD2 might be the D (6 bases). Germline V lookup: CDR1 LNHNV, CDR2 YYDKDF (reference sequence). The CDR3 covers 14 residues. Trimming left V 11 bases short and J 0 bases short, with 16 bases between. DNA of the CDR3: TGTGCCGCCTCGGGCGGGACCCACCAAGAGACCCAGTACTTC. Residues: CAASGGTHQETQYF. Variable domain in full (rest from reference TRBV15 and TRBJ2-5): DAMVIQNPRYQVTQFGKPVTLSCSQTLNHNVMYWYQQKSSQAPKLLFHYYDKDFNNEADTPDNFQSRRPNTSFCFLDIRSPGLGDTAMYLCAASGGTHQETQYFGPGTRLLVL.

This chain connects TRBV3-1 (or the pseudogene TRBV3-2) to TRBJ2-6; 8 bases fit TRBD1. Trimming took 3 bases from V and 2 from J; bases not matched to a gene: 3. Germline V gene sequence: CDR1 LGHDT, CDR2 YNNKEL (reference sequence). The CDR3 sequence is 16 residues long. The CDR3 bases are TGTGCCAGCAGCCATGCAGGGGGCACTGGGGCCAACGTCCTGACTTTC. Its translation is CASSHAGGTGANVLTF.

Points on this clone: Relative to the germline gene, one junction end is altered; a read error may explain this. This chain uses TRBV5-1 with TRBJ2-3; D is unclear. Germline V gene lookup returns CDR1 SGHRS and CDR2 YFSETQ. This CDR3 comprises 14 residues. The CDR3 DNA follows: TGCGCCAGCAGCTTGAGCTTTAGTACAGATGCGCAGTATTTT. It encodes CASSLSFSTDAQYF.

The rearrangement links TRBV5-1 to TRBJ2-5; D gene unclear. V shed 1 base and J shed 4 bases, with 2 bases lying between them. Germline assignment: CDR1 SGHRS and CDR2 YFSETQ. The CDR3 runs to 11 residues. CDR3 sequence reads: CASSLLETQYF. CDR3 DNA: TGCGCCAGCAGCTTGTTAGAGACCCAGTACTTC. Together with reference TRBV5-1 and TRBJ2-5, the CDR3 gives the full variable domain: KAGVTQTPRYLIKTRGQQVTLSCSPISGHRSVSWYQQTPGQGLQFLFEYFSETQRNKGNFPGRFSGRQFSNSRSEMNVSTLELGDSALYLCASSLLETQYFGPGTRLLVL.

In DNA, the CDR3 is TGTGCCAGCAGCCCCACAACTGGGGCCAACGTCCTGACTTTC. Translated, it gives CASSPTTGANVLTF. The chain is built from TRBV3-1 (or the pseudogene TRBV3-2) and TRBJ2-6; D not resolved. The CDR3 is made up of 14 amino acids. The germline gives CDR1 LGHDT, CDR2 YNNKEL (reference sequence). The V end lost 4 bases, the J end lost 2 bases, and 6 bases lay between the germline ends.

The chain links TRBV20-1 to TRBJ1-1; D remains unclear. The V gene's germline CDR1 is DFQATT and CDR2 SNEGSKA (reference sequence). The V and J ends lost 6 bases and 3 bases respectively, with 5 bases between them. The CDR3 has 10 amino acids. The CDR3, as DNA: TGCAGTGCCACTGACACTGAAGCTTTCTTT. Its protein product is CSATDTEAFF.

The CDR3 nucleotides are TGCGCCAGCAGTGAGTGGGGGGAGCTGTTTTTT. It translates to CASSEWGELFF. The chain recombines TRBV10-2 with TRBJ2-2; D call uncertain. The CDR3 is made up of 11 amino acids. Trimming removed 1 base at V and 8 bases at J, with 2 bases between. Per germline, CDR1 WSHSY and CDR2 SAAADI.

This clone has a handful of counts. The chain combines TRBV30 with TRBJ1-5, with unresolved D. The length of the CDR3 is 13 residues. Germline CDR1 reads GTSNPN; CDR2 reads SVGIG (reference sequence). V was pared by 2 bases and J by 5 bases, with 10 bases between. The CDR3 here is CAWSLAQDQPQHF. As DNA, the CDR3 is TGTGCCTGGAGTTTGGCCCAAGATCAGCCCCAGCATTTT.

CDR3 region: CASSMGGSYNSPLHF. The CDR3 DNA is TGTGCCAGTAGTATGGGGGGCTCCTATAATTCACCCCTCCACTTT. The V and J genes are TRBV19 and TRBJ1-6; perhaps TRBD1 as D (5 bases). The CDR3 has 15 residues. Germline V gene lookup returns CDR1 LNHDA and CDR2 SQIVND (reference sequence). Deletions cut 3 bases from V and 0 bases from J, with 6 bases between. Based on the CDR3 plus reference TRBV19 and TRBJ1-6, the full variable domain is DGGITQSPKYLFRKEGQNVTLSCEQNLNHDAMYWYRQDPGQGLRLIYYSQIVNDFQKGDIAEGYSVSREKKESFPLTVTSAQKNPTAFYLCASSMGGSYNSPLHFGNGTRLTVT.

V gene TRBV6-4 combines with J gene TRBJ1-5; D ambiguous. The V gene lost 4 bases and the J gene lost 2 bases, with 6 bases spanning the gap. Germline CDR1 MRHNA, CDR2 SNTAGT. CDR3 length: 13 residues. This CDR3 is CASSVQGNQPQHF. CDR3 DNA: TGTGCCAGCAGTGTCCAGGGCAATCAGCCCCAGCATTTT.

The chain recombines TRBV28 with TRBJ1-3; 7 nucleotides match TRBD1. V lost 2 bases, J lost 0 bases, and 10 bases stayed unmatched. The CDR3 covers 18 residues. The V gene's germline CDR1 is MDHEN and CDR2 SYDVKM. CDR3 nucleotide sequence: TGTGCCAGCAGTTTAGTCTGGACAGGCCCTTTCTCTGGAAACACCATATATTTT. Its protein is CASSLVWTGPFSGNTIYF.

Remarks on this clone: The same CDR3 also results from other DNA sequences found in this sample. The rearrangement uses TRBV2 and TRBJ1-1, with TRBD1 as a possible D gene (5 bases). V was cut by 6 bases and J by 1 base, with 9 bases left in between. CDR1 and CDR2 (germline): SNHLY, FYNNEI. The CDR3 extends over 13 amino acids. CDR3 sequence (DNA): TGTGCCAGCAGGGGGCAGACGAACACTGAAGCTTTCTTT. Residues: CASRGQTNTEAFF.